This entry lists 32 T cell receptor beta chains sequenced from one sample in a study of a mutant IDH1 vaccine in newly diagnosed glioma. The assay was immunoSEQ multiplex PCR, and TCRdb's table has in-frame clones only and misses some. The sample shows fewer than 20,000 clones, 80% of them seen only once. The time point denotes: baseline, week 1 (first vaccination visit). Stated treatment: pre-vaccination baseline after standard-of-care therapy. The starting material was PBMCs, obtained from a glioma patient treated with radiotherapy, temozolomide or both. The receptors come from a man aged 35-49 years with glioma.

Worth noting for this clone: At one of its ends the junction is not consistent with the germline gene, which may arise from a read error. CDR3 nucleotides: TGCACCCTCGGTCCACTGAACACTGAAGCTTTCTTT. Protein: CTLGPLNTEAFF. This chain links TRBV28 with TRBJ1-1; D uncertain. This CDR3 has 12 residues. CDR1 and CDR2 from the germline V gene are MDHEN and SYDVKM.

A note on this clone: Other DNA sequences of this sample code for an identical CDR3. The V and J genes are TRBV7-7 and TRBJ2-2; TRBD2 matches at 9 bases. Germline V gene lookup returns CDR1 SSHAT and CDR2 FNYEAQ (reference sequence). V trimming: 5 bases; J trimming: 4 bases; junction bases outside the gene matches: 2. CDR3 length equals 14 residues. CDR3 DNA: TGTGCCAGCAGCCTTAGCGGGAGCACCGGGGAGCTGTTTTTT. Its translation is CASSLSGSTGELFF.

For the CDR3, the DNA is TGTGCCAGCAGCTTGTCGCCGCTCGGGACAGGGAAGAACTATGGCTACACCTTC. Its translation is CASSLSPLGTGKNYGYTF. This chain connects TRBV7-2 to TRBJ1-2; 9 nucleotides agree with TRBD1. Unmatched junction bases numbered 13, after V lost 3 bases and J lost 2 bases. Per the germline V gene, CDR1 is SGHTA and CDR2 is FQGNSA. The CDR3 extends over 18 amino acids. Looking up the rest from reference TRBV7-2 and TRBJ1-2 gives the full variable domain: GAGVSQSPSNKVTEKGKDVELRCDPISGHTALYWYRQSLGQGLEFLIYFQGNSAPDKSGLPSDRFSAERTGGSVSTLTIQRTQQEDSAVYLCASSLSPLGTGKNYGYTFGSGTRLTVV.

Written as DNA, the CDR3 is TGTGCCAGCAGCCCAGACTCTCGTGGGGAAAAACTGTTTTTT. Protein sequence: CASSPDSRGEKLFF. This chain uses TRBV4-2 with TRBJ1-4; D ambiguous. The germline CDR1 and CDR2 sequences are LGHNA and YNFKEQ. The CDR3 runs to 14 residues. Trimming cost V 4 bases and J 8 bases, with 14 bases left between them.

The rearrangement joins TRBV10-1 to TRBJ2-3; D uncertain. This CDR3 is built from 13 residues. Trimming took off 2 bases at V and 4 bases at J, with 7 bases between the two ends. Germline V CDR1 and CDR2: WNHNN, SYGVQD (reference sequence). The DNA of the CDR3 is TGCGCCAGCAGTGAGCTAAGGGCAGATACGCAGTATTTT. Encoded protein: CASSELRADTQYF.

V usage is TRBV6-6 and J usage is TRBJ2-5, with 7 bases that match TRBD1. The CDR3 runs 13 residues. Per the germline V gene, CDR1 is MNHNY and CDR2 is SVGAGI (reference sequence). V gave up 10 bases and J gave up 4 bases; unmatched junction bases: 9. The CDR3 loop is CATRNTGVETQYF. For the CDR3, the DNA is TGTGCCACCCGGAATACAGGGGTAGAGACCCAGTACTTC.

The rearrangement links TRBV7-9 to TRBJ2-4, with 7 bases matching TRBD1. CDR1 and CDR2 from the germline V gene are SEHNR and FQNEAQ (reference sequence). The V and J ends lost 5 bases and 0 bases, in that order; junction bases with no gene match: 13. CDR3 length equals 18 residues. The CDR3, as DNA: TGTGCCAGCAGCCACCGGGACAGCGGACCTCTAGCCAAAAACATTCAGTACTTC. Translated: CASSHRDSGPLAKNIQYF. Together with reference TRBV7-9 and TRBJ2-4, the CDR3 gives the full variable domain: DTGVSQNPRHKITKRGQNVTFRCDPISEHNRLYWYRQTLGQGPEFLTYFQNEAQLEKSRLLSDRFSAERPKGSFSTLEIQRTEQGDSAMYLCASSHRDSGPLAKNIQYFGAGTRLSVL.

This chain links TRBV7-9 with TRBJ2-7, with 14 bases matching TRBD2. This CDR3 is built from 16 residues. Germline V gives CDR1 SEHNR, CDR2 FQNEAQ (reference sequence). The V segment lost 4 bases and the J segment 7 bases; nucleotides outside the gene matches: 9. As DNA, the CDR3 is TGTGCCAGCAGCTATAGACTAGCGGGAGGGCCGGAGGAGCAGTACTTC. Translation: CASSYRLAGGPEEQYF. Full variable domain (remainder filled in from reference TRBV7-9 and TRBJ2-7): DTGVSQNPRHKITKRGQNVTFRCDPISEHNRLYWYRQTLGQGPEFLTYFQNEAQLEKSRLLSDRFSAERPKGSFSTLEIQRTEQGDSAMYLCASSYRLAGGPEEQYFGPGTRLTVT.

J is TRBJ1-4 and V is TRBV9; a possible D gene is TRBD1 (5 bases). The CDR3 is 15 amino acids. Trimming shortened V by 0 bases and J by 7 bases, and 13 bases separated the two germline ends. Germline V lookup: CDR1 SGDLS, CDR2 YYNGEE. As DNA, the CDR3 is TGTGCCAGCAGCGTAGGTCCAGGGACGAGTGAAAAACTGTTTTTT. Translation gives CASSVGPGTSEKLFF.

The chain couples TRBV29-1 to TRBJ2-5; D is uncertain. This CDR3 has 11 amino acids. The V end was cut by 6 bases, the J end by 5 bases, with 10 bases between. Germline loops: CDR1 SQVTM, CDR2 ANQGSEA. The CDR3 here is CSVFEDETQYF. The CDR3 region has the DNA TGCAGCGTATTCGAGGACGAGACCCAGTACTTC. Variable domain in full (rest from reference TRBV29-1 and TRBJ2-5): SAVISQKPSRDICQRGTSLTIQCQVDSQVTMMFWYRQQPGQSLTLIATANQGSEATYESGFVIDKFPISRPNLTFSTLTVSNMSPEDSSIYLCSVFEDETQYFGPGTRLLVL.

The chain has TRBV6-1 and TRBJ1-6, with D perhaps TRBD1 (5 bases). V was cut by 2 bases and J by 7 bases, with 12 bases left in between. The CDR3 is made up of 15 amino acids. Germline values: CDR1 MNHNS, CDR2 SASEGT. CDR3 coding DNA: TGTGCCAGCAGTGAAACCCAGGGATCGAATTCACCCCTCCACTTT. It translates to CASSETQGSNSPLHF.

The V and J genes are TRBV19 and TRBJ1-1; D ambiguous. This CDR3 is built from 13 residues. The V end lost 4 bases, the J end lost 2 bases, and 8 bases lay between the germline ends. Germline CDR1 is LNHDA and CDR2 is SQIVND (reference sequence). CDR3 in DNA: TGTGCCAGTAGTACTCAGGCTAACACTGAAGCTTTCTTT. This encodes CASSTQANTEAFF.

J is TRBJ2-2 and V is TRBV20-1; D gene unclear. The CDR3 is 11 amino acids. Germline V gives CDR1 DFQATT, CDR2 SNEGSKA (reference sequence). The CDR3 sequence is CRDHRGGELFF. Here the CDR3 DNA reads TGCAGAGACCATCGAGGCGGGGAGCTGTTTTTT.

The chain uses TRBV7-8 and TRBJ1-4, with 11 bases that match TRBD1. The V and J ends lost 6 bases and 6 bases, in that order; junction bases with no gene match: 12. CDR1 is SGHVS, CDR2 FQNEAQ, per germline. The CDR3 extends over 17 amino acids. CDR3 region: CASSPDRGLIIDEKLFF. CDR3 bases: TGTGCCAGCAGTCCGGACAGGGGGCTAATCATTGATGAAAAACTGTTTTTT.

The chain carries TRBV27 and TRBJ2-1; 9 bases agree with TRBD1. Germline V gene sequence: CDR1 MNHEY, CDR2 SMNVEV (reference sequence). This CDR3 has 16 amino acids. Germline trimming cut 2 bases from V and 6 bases from J; bases unmatched to any gene: 8. This CDR3 reads CASSLEGTGSFNEQFF. CDR3 DNA sequence: TGTGCCAGCAGTTTAGAAGGGACAGGGAGTTTCAATGAGCAGTTCTTC.

This clone was recorded only once. The chain recombines TRBV18 with TRBJ2-7; no firm D call. The CDR3 consists of 11 residues. The ends were cut back, 5 bases at V and 1 base at J, with 3 bases in the middle. Germline CDR1 and CDR2: KGHSH and LQKENI. CDR3 sequence: CASSASYEQYF. The CDR3 DNA is TGTGCCAGCTCAGCATCCTACGAGCAGTACTTC.

The count of this clone is one. The rearrangement links TRBV11-2 to TRBJ1-4; 8 bases line up with TRBD1. This CDR3 has 15 amino acids. Germline assignment: CDR1 SGHAT and CDR2 FQNNGV. J was trimmed by 4 bases and V by 4 bases; bases with no gene match: 5. As DNA, the CDR3 is TGTGCCAGCAGCTCAGGGGGCGCGGGTAATGAAAAACTGTTTTTT. Encoded protein: CASSSGGAGNEKLFF.

In regard to this clone: The junction shows a germline mismatch at one end, possibly a read error. The V call is TRBV5-6, the J call TRBJ2-7; 9 bases are shared with TRBD1. There are 15 residues in the CDR3. The germline gives CDR1 SGHDT, CDR2 YYEEEE. Here the CDR3 reads CASRLGQGGTYEQYF. The CDR3 DNA is TGTGCCAGCAGATTGGGACAGGGAGGAACCTACGAGCAGTACTTC.

The rearrangement links TRBV4-3 to TRBJ2-1, with a tentative D call TRBD1 (5 bases). The germline V gene has CDR1 LGHNA and CDR2 YSLEER. CDR3 length equals 19 residues. Trimming left V 1 base short and J 0 bases short, with 19 bases between. CDR3 amino acids: CASSQARPRGGSSYNEQFF. CDR3 in DNA: TGCGCCAGCAGCCAAGCCCGCCCAAGGGGCGGAAGCTCCTACAATGAGCAGTTCTTC.

This clone was observed a single time. The rearrangement uses TRBV5-6 and TRBJ1-3; D may be TRBD1 (6 bases). Germline V lookup: CDR1 SGHDT, CDR2 YYEEEE. Deletions cut 1 base from V and 0 bases from J, with 8 bases between. This CDR3 is built from 15 residues. DNA of the CDR3: TGTGCCAGCAGCTTGACGGGGGCCTCTGGAAACACCATATATTTT. Protein: CASSLTGASGNTIYF.

V and J are TRBV18 and TRBJ2-1; unclear D gene. The CDR3 runs 14 residues. Trimming left V 2 bases short and J 5 bases short, with 10 bases between. Germline V gene sequence: CDR1 KGHSH, CDR2 LQKENI. The CDR3 DNA reads as TGTGCCAGCTCACCAGACCTTGACAACAATGAGCAGTTCTTC. Amino acids: CASSPDLDNNEQFF.

This clone was detected only a few times. The CDR3 reads CASSAYGEEQETQYF. The DNA for the CDR3 is TGTGCCAGCAGCGCCTACGGGGAGGAACAAGAGACCCAGTACTTC. The V and J genes are TRBV9 and TRBJ2-5, with D possibly being TRBD2 (6 bases). Between the trimmed V and J ends, which lost 3 bases and 2 bases, there was a span of 14 bases. Germline V gene sequence: CDR1 SGDLS, CDR2 YYNGEE. This CDR3 has 15 residues.

The chain employs TRBV9 and TRBJ2-3, with 13 bases lining up with TRBD2. The V gene end was trimmed by 7 bases and the J gene end by 2 bases; junction bases not matched to a gene: 10. Germline CDR1 is SGDLS and CDR2 is YYNGEE. The CDR3 consists of 17 residues. CDR3 residues: CASSHGGLAGFTDTQYF. For the CDR3, the DNA is TGTGCCAGCTCCCATGGGGGACTAGCGGGATTCACAGATACGCAGTATTTT.

The chain combines TRBV27 with TRBJ2-3; maybe TRBD1 (5 bases). The V gene's germline CDR1 is MNHEY and CDR2 SMNVEV (reference sequence). The V end lost 2 bases, the J end lost 1 base, and 7 bases lay between the germline ends. CDR3 length: 14 residues. DNA for the CDR3: TGTGCCAGCAGTTTAGGGGCCGGCACAGATACGCAGTATTTT. Translating it yields CASSLGAGTDTQYF.

This chain joins TRBV6-1 and TRBJ2-5; 7 bases agree with TRBD1. The DNA end is more similar to TRBJ2-7, so the J call may be wrong. Looked up from germline, CDR1 is MNHNS and CDR2 is SASEGT. The CDR3 spans 14 residues. The DNA for the CDR3 is TGTGCCAGCAGTGAAGGGGACAGCTCCTACGAGCAGTACTTC. This translates into CASSEGDSSYEQYF.

This chain connects TRBV18 to TRBJ2-3; TRBD1 matches at 7 bases. Germline CDR1 and CDR2: KGHSH and LQKENI. The junction had 3 bases not matched to a gene; V was cut back by 3 bases and J by 3 bases. CDR3 length: 14 amino acids. Here the CDR3 reads CASSPGTETDTQYF. CDR3 in DNA: TGTGCCAGCTCACCTGGGACAGAGACAGATACGCAGTATTTT.

The rearrangement joins TRBV30 to TRBJ2-3, with D perhaps assigned TRBD1 or TRBD2 (5 bases each). In germline, CDR1 is GTSNPN, CDR2 SVGIG (reference sequence). V lost 2 bases, J lost 4 bases, and 10 bases lay in between. The CDR3 has 13 amino acids. The CDR3 loop is CAWSLQGADTQYF. The CDR3, as DNA: TGTGCCTGGAGTCTTCAGGGAGCAGATACGCAGTATTTT.

The rearrangement joins TRBV6-1 to TRBJ2-7, with 9 bases that match TRBD2. The CDR3 is 15 residues long. J was trimmed by 2 bases and V by 6 bases; bases with no gene match: 8. Germline CDR1 and CDR2: MNHNS and SASEGT. The CDR3 DNA sequence: TGTGCCAGCAGCGTCAGGGGCGGGGGGGCCTACGAGCAGTACGTC. Protein product: CASSVRGGGAYEQYV.

The chain links TRBV6-1 to TRBJ1-2, with 7 nucleotides matching TRBD1. The CDR3 is made up of 14 amino acids. In germline, CDR1 is MNHNS, CDR2 SASEGT. J gave up 0 bases and V 6 bases, and 4 bases lay outside the gene matches. The CDR3 sequence is CASSNRGTNYGYTF. CDR3 bases: TGTGCCAGCAGCAACAGGGGAACTAACTATGGCTACACCTTC.

The V call is TRBV5-5, the J call TRBJ1-1, with a weak D call TRBD1 (6 bases). Trimming removed 3 bases from V and 1 base from J, with 13 bases in between. CDR3 length: 15 residues. Germline V gives CDR1 SGHKS, CDR2 YYEKEE (reference sequence). This CDR3 is CASSSAGHRNTEAFF. The CDR3 region has the DNA TGTGCCAGCAGCTCCGCGGGACACCGGAACACTGAAGCTTTCTTT.

This chain uses TRBV10-1 with TRBJ2-3; D remains ambiguous. The CDR3 has 14 amino acids. Germline values: CDR1 WNHNN, CDR2 SYGVQD (reference sequence). Trimming left V 7 bases short and J 2 bases short, with 13 bases between. The CDR3 is CASIPALNTDTQYF. In nucleotides, the CDR3 is TGCGCCAGCATCCCGGCACTCAACACAGATACGCAGTATTTT.

V usage is TRBV19 and J usage is TRBJ2-2; 11 bases line up with TRBD2. V shed 6 bases, J shed 6 bases, and the junction held 9 bases outside the gene matches. Germline CDR1 LNHDA, CDR2 SQIVND (reference sequence). CDR3 length: 16 residues. The CDR3: CASRSVLAGDAGELFF. Written as DNA, the CDR3 is TGTGCCAGTAGATCGGTACTAGCGGGAGATGCCGGGGAGCTGTTTTTT.